Here is one TCR beta chain with its context. Germline CDR1 is SGHNT and CDR2 is YENEEA. V was cut by 5 bases and J by 1 base, with 15 bases left in between. This CDR3 contains 15 residues. These data belong to a study of blood T cell repertoires in COVID-19. Across the study: There were acute and convalescent COVID-19 samples, and they came from the United States, Italy and Spain. The analysed material was cDNA or gDNA that came from T cells, B-cell-depleted T cells, or PBMCs.

Original data processing: Estimation of nucleated cell counts was performed using reference gene primer amplification. The table came from immunoSEQ multiplex PCR; TCRdb's copy has only in-frame clones and leaves some out. D and trimming were read from the DNA, whereas the V and J calls and clone size are those reported in that table. The profile shows around 220,000 clones, roughly nine tenths of them singletons. The clonotype comes from a man in his forties with active or convalescent COVID-19. The sequencing sample was made of peripheral blood. V and J are TRBV11-3 and TRBJ2-7; a weak D match, TRBD2 (7 bases). The CDR3, as DNA: TGTGCCAGCAGCAGGGGGGGGTCAGGATCCTACGAGCAGTACTTC. Translated: CASSRGGSGSYEQYF. Together with reference TRBV11-3 and TRBJ2-7, the CDR3 gives the full variable domain: EAGVVQSPRYKIIEKKQPVAFWCNPISGHNTLYWYLQNLGQGPELLIRYENEEAVDDSQLPKDRFSAERLKGVDSTLKIQPAELGDSAVYLCASSRGGSGSYEQYFGPGTRLTVT.